At least ten counts were recorded for the clone carrying this TCR beta chain. The data stem from a study of regulatory T cells in long-lasting Graves disease. The time point was: persistent/refractory GD, antithyroid drugs over 5 years with positive TRAb. There was RNA extracted from PBMCs, and the TCR library was made from it. CDR3-region Arm-PCR and iRepertoire HTBI primers produced the TCR beta libraries. TCRdb passed the multiplex PCR reads through MiXCR, listing each CDR3 protein once. The data contain a few hundred thousand distinct CDR3 sequences, 20% to 25% of them seen just once; the ten biggest clones take up over 25%. The CDR3 is 18 amino acids. Per the germline V gene, CDR1 is SGHVS and CDR2 is FQNEAQ. V lost 1 base and J lost 2; bases outside the gene matches: 14.

This sequence joins TRBV7-8 and TRBJ2-7, with 7 bases identical to TRBD1. Sample: peripheral blood mononuclear cells (PBMCs), taken when the disease was refractory, from a patient treated with antithyroid drugs. This clonotype originated in a female donor with Graves disease. The CDR3 coding sequence is TGTGCCAGCAGCTTAGATTCAGGGGGTCGCCAATCAGCCTACGAGCAGTACTTC. It codes for CASSLDSGGRQSAYEQYF.